This record concerns one T cell receptor beta chain sequence. What it binds is not known. The method was immunoSEQ multiplex PCR; TCRdb's version includes in-frame clones alone and lacks a portion of them. The table lists 2,500,000 or so clones, around 92% of them singletons. This specimen belongs to a study of shared clonotypes between healthy human individuals. Study-level points and caveats: Clonotypes that were shared across a handful of donors made up roughly 5% of naive CD4 clonotypes. Generation probability values for non-shared clonotypes were lower than those for clonotypes shared by all four donors.

From germline, CDR1 is MNHEY and CDR2 SVGAGI. The V end was cut by 2 bases, the J end by 5 bases, with 9 bases between. CDR3 length: 13 amino acids. The gene calls are TRBV6-5 and TRBJ1-2, with D possibly being TRBD1 (5 bases). The sequencing input was naive CD4+ T cells from PBMCs. Indicated subset: CD45RA+ positively selected. This sequence was found in a man in his late teens or twenties in good health. Some clones in this sample may be carry-over from other donors' samples. The CDR3 reads CASSYVAGYGYTF. DNA of the CDR3: TGTGCCAGCAGTTACGTGGCAGGGTATGGCTACACCTTC.